A selection of T cell receptor beta chains follows, all from one sample in a study of blood T cell repertoires in COVID-19. Clones were sequenced by immunoSEQ multiplex PCR, and TCRdb holds only the in-frame ones, with some missing. The data show approximately 100,000 clones, around 85% seen once. Sequenced material: peripheral blood. The origin of the receptors is a woman of 80 years or more with active or convalescent COVID-19. Each CDR3 is given with its conserved first and last residue. The size field is filled for only some rows; it gives once, few, many or a size class.

CDR3aa	v_gene	abundance	j_gene
CASSQGQNGNTIYF	TRBV4-2	-	TRBJ1-3
CASGTANSNQPQHF	TRBV19	-	TRBJ1-5
CASSWTGSNTGELFF	TRBV5-1	-	TRBJ2-2
CASSDIGGASYEQYF	TRBV6-1	-	TRBJ2-7
CASSQDRSATDTQYF	TRBV4-2	-	TRBJ2-3
CASSRSSGEAYEQYF	TRBV3-1/TRBV3-2	few	TRBJ2-7
CASRVGTSGLYEQYF	TRBV10-2	-	TRBJ2-7
CASGSGGGTGELFF	TRBV2	-	TRBJ2-2
CASSQDRIRVGSNSPLHF	TRBV4-2	few	TRBJ1-6
CSASRVAGVEEQYF	TRBV20-1	-	TRBJ2-7
CASGPSGANVLTF	TRBV5-1	-	TRBJ2-6
CASSNFGIYNSPLHF	TRBV19	-	TRBJ1-6
CASSLDNGPPEEKLFF	TRBV5-1	-	TRBJ1-4
CASSQPTADRGLSFSYTF	TRBV4-1	-	TRBJ1-2
CASSQEGGGLNSPLHF	TRBV4-1	-	TRBJ1-6
CASSLGTVYSYEQYF	TRBV5-1	once	TRBJ2-7
CASSQGIKGGYGYTF	TRBV3-1/TRBV3-2	-	TRBJ1-2
CASSVEVGGNEQFF	TRBV9	-	TRBJ2-1
CASSLDGTALTEAFF	TRBV5-8	-	TRBJ1-1
CASSRTPDRGVYEQYF	TRBV13	-	TRBJ2-7
CASRESGVGETQYF	TRBV2	few	TRBJ2-5
CASSVGTGHEQYF	TRBV9	-	TRBJ2-7
CASSVTGSGNTIYF	TRBV25-1	-	TRBJ1-3
CASAGVVNTEAFF	TRBV2	-	TRBJ1-1
CASSQDLGGTDTQYF	TRBV7-9	-	TRBJ2-3
CSVEAGETDTQYF	TRBV29-1	-	TRBJ2-3
CASSPGPGGVWFF	TRBV4-2	-	TRBJ2-1
CASSAPGQAYEQYF	TRBV7-3	few	TRBJ2-7
CASSQADRVVTGELFF	TRBV4-2	-	TRBJ2-2
CAWQGSNYGYTF	TRBV30	-	TRBJ1-2
CASSLSGGEKAFF	TRBV12-3/TRBV12-4	-	TRBJ1-1